The 22 T cell receptor beta chains below come from one sample, sequenced in a study of Ad26.COV2.S vaccination and SARS-CoV-2 variants. The treatment was: approximately 18 received Ad26.COV2.S at low or high dose, single or two shots; about 5 received placebo; per-sample allocation not given. Day 63 after the first injection of vaccine or placebo was the sampling time. Clones were read by immunoSEQ multiplex PCR, and TCRdb kept only the in-frame ones, dropping some. Of 360,000 or so clones in the sample, around 89% are singletons; the top ten hold approximately 1.9%. The sample here was peripheral blood, taken in a trial of Ad26.COV2.S vaccine versus placebo. The receptors shown here come from a person between 18 and 59 years old who received the Ad26.COV2.S COVID-19 vaccine or a placebo.

This chain uses TRBV5-1 with TRBJ1-2; 9 nucleotides agree with TRBD1. CDR1 and CDR2 (germline): SGHRS, YFSETQ. The CDR3 is 15 amino acids. V gave up 4 bases and J gave up 8 bases; unmatched junction bases: 12. Here the CDR3 reads CASSEPGTGLRGYTF. The CDR3 region has the DNA TGCGCCAGCAGCGAACCCGGGACAGGGCTCCGCGGCTACACCTTC.

The V and J genes are TRBV28 and TRBJ1-1; D possibly corresponds to TRBD1 (5 bases). The CDR3 runs 15 residues. CDR1 and CDR2 from the germline V gene are MDHEN and SYDVKM. With 5 bases removed from V and 0 bases from J, the gap between germline ends came to 13 bases. The CDR3, as DNA: TGTGCCAGCAGTACCCCCGCAGGGATGAACACTGAAGCTTTCTTT. It specifies CASSTPAGMNTEAFF.

The gene calls are TRBV4-3 and TRBJ2-7, with D maybe TRBD2 (5 bases). Germline CDR1 LGHNA, CDR2 YSLEER. V dropped 0 bases and J dropped 6 bases, with 12 bases sitting between them. This CDR3 contains 14 residues. The CDR3 coding sequence is TGCGCCAGCAGCCAAGACTGGAGAGGGCCCGAGCAGTACTTC. Amino acids: CASSQDWRGPEQYF.

The chain employs TRBV4-1 and TRBJ1-1; 9 nucleotides agree with TRBD1. Germline lookup yields CDR1 MGHRA and CDR2 YSYEKL. The CDR3 is 15 residues long. J was trimmed by 6 bases and V by 4 bases; bases with no gene match: 9. The CDR3 nucleotides read TGCGCCAGCAGCCCCCAGGGACAGGGAAACGCTGAAGCTTTCTTT. Its protein product is CASSPQGQGNAEAFF.

This chain uses TRBV11-2 with TRBJ2-7; D may correspond to TRBD1 or TRBD2 (6 bases each). The V gene's germline CDR1 is SGHAT and CDR2 FQNNGV. CDR3 length equals 14 residues. V dropped 3 bases and J dropped 4 bases, with 13 bases sitting between them. This CDR3 is CASSFTGADYEQYF. Here the CDR3 DNA reads TGTGCCAGCAGCTTCACGGGGGCGGATTACGAGCAGTACTTC.

The CDR3 coding sequence is TGCGCCAGCAGCCGCCTAGGGGGGGTGGACACCGGGGAGCTGTTTTTT. Protein: CASSRLGGVDTGELFF. This rearrangement joins TRBV5-1 to TRBJ2-2, with D possibly TRBD2 on 7 matching bases. Germline values: CDR1 SGHRS, CDR2 YFSETQ. V was trimmed by 4 bases and J by 3 bases, leaving 16 bases between them. The CDR3 is 16 amino acids.

This chain uses TRBV10-3 with TRBJ2-2, with D possibly TRBD2 on 5 matching bases. Germline lookup yields CDR1 ENHRY and CDR2 SYGVKD. The CDR3 contains 14 residues. Trimming removed 6 bases at V and 2 bases at J, with 10 bases between. In DNA form, the CDR3 reads TGTGCCATCAGGGACTTTTCAAACACCGGGGAGCTGTTTTTT. Protein product: CAIRDFSNTGELFF.

The chain is built from TRBV27 and TRBJ2-7; maybe TRBD1 (5 bases). The V end lost 8 bases, the J end lost 3 bases, and 26 bases lay between the germline ends. Germline V CDR1 and CDR2: MNHEY, SMNVEV (reference sequence). This CDR3 contains 17 residues. The CDR3 here is CASDTGTLQTLIYEQYF. The CDR3 nucleotides read TGTGCCAGCGACACAGGTACCCTCCAAACCCTTATCTACGAGCAGTACTTC.

The chain links TRBV12-3 or TRBV12-4 to TRBJ2-3; D not certain. Trimming removed 3 bases from V and 6 bases from J, with 4 bases in between. The CDR3 runs 11 residues. CDR3 protein: CASSFRDTQYF. The CDR3 DNA sequence: TGTGCCAGCAGTTTTAGGGATACGCAGTATTTT.

The chain combines TRBV6-1 with TRBJ2-1; D call uncertain. CDR1 and CDR2 (germline): MNHNS, SASEGT. The CDR3 extends over 15 amino acids. Deletions cut 3 bases from V and 7 bases from J, with 16 bases between. The CDR3 reads CASSERPLASNEQFF. The CDR3 nucleotides read TGTGCCAGCAGTGAGAGGCCGTTAGCAAGTAATGAGCAGTTCTTC.

V is TRBV28 and J is TRBJ1-2; unclear D gene. The CDR3 runs to 12 residues. Trimming shortened V by 6 bases and J by 3 bases, and 8 bases separated the two germline ends. The germline V gene has CDR1 MDHEN and CDR2 SYDVKM. The CDR3 is CASSGIYYGYTF. The DNA for the CDR3 is TGTGCCAGCAGCGGGATATACTATGGCTACACCTTC.

CDR3 in DNA: TGTGCCAGTAGTATAACGTCGGCTACTGAAGCTTTCTTT. Translation: CASSITSATEAFF. The chain combines TRBV19 with TRBJ1-1; D gene ambiguous. Between the trimmed V and J ends, which lost 2 bases and 5 bases, there was a span of 9 bases. Germline values: CDR1 LNHDA, CDR2 SQIVND (reference sequence). The CDR3 has 13 residues.

This clone was detected a few times. This CDR3 is also generated by other DNA sequences in the sample. The CDR3 protein is CATSRDSYEQYF. The CDR3 coding sequence is TGTGCCACCAGCAGAGACAGCTACGAGCAGTACTTC. The chain links TRBV15 to TRBJ2-7; no clear D gene. CDR1 is LNHNV and CDR2 is YYDKDF in the germline V gene (reference sequence). V lost 0 bases, J lost 3 bases, and 3 bases lay in between. This CDR3 spans 12 amino acids.

The V call is TRBV5-1, the J call TRBJ2-3; D remains ambiguous. The CDR3 runs 15 residues. Trimming removed 0 bases at V and 2 bases at J, with 10 bases between. The germline gives CDR1 SGHRS, CDR2 YFSETQ. CDR3 coding DNA: TGCGCCAGCAGCTTGGTGGGGAAGTACACAGATACGCAGTATTTT. It specifies CASSLVGKYTDTQYF.

This clone appeared once. The CDR3 DNA follows: TGTGCCAGCCGCGCTCGAGTTTTTGGAAACCTTGGAAACACCATATATTTT. This translates into CASRARVFGNLGNTIYF. V is TRBV2 and J is TRBJ1-3; unclear D gene. The V gene lost 8 bases and the J gene lost 3 bases, with 23 bases spanning the gap. CDR1 is SNHLY and CDR2 is FYNNEI in the germline V gene. CDR3 length equals 17 residues.

The count of this clone is one. The chain has TRBV7-9 and TRBJ1-2; no reliable D call. The CDR3 length is 13 residues. V lost 3 bases to trimming and J lost 4 bases, with 9 bases between them. The germline V gene has CDR1 SEHNR and CDR2 FQNEAQ (reference sequence). CDR3 in DNA: TGTGCCAGCAGCTTTATGCATGCCTATGGCTACACCTTC. As protein: CASSFMHAYGYTF.

This sequence joins TRBV29-1 and TRBJ2-7; TRBD1 might be the D (6 bases). V lost 4 bases, J lost 4 bases, and 8 bases lay in between. CDR1 and CDR2 (germline): SQVTM, ANQGSEA. This CDR3 region has 11 residues. The CDR3 nucleotides read TGCAGCGTTGCACAGGGATACGAGCAGTACTTC. Translation: CSVAQGYEQYF.

The rearrangement links TRBV30 to TRBJ2-5, with 7 positions matching TRBD1. The CDR3 has 14 residues. V shed 0 bases, J shed 2 bases, and the junction held 3 bases outside the gene matches. From germline, CDR1 is GTSNPN and CDR2 SVGIG (reference sequence). CDR3 loop: CAWSVVGQQETQYF. The CDR3 nucleotides read TGTGCCTGGAGTGTCGTGGGACAGCAAGAGACCCAGTACTTC.

The rearrangement links TRBV12-3 or TRBV12-4 to TRBJ2-1; D possibly corresponds to TRBD1 (6 bases). Trimming took 7 bases from V and 7 from J, leaving 11 bases between them. The CDR3 is made up of 12 amino acids. The CDR3 nucleotides are TGTGCCAGCAACTTAAGGGGGAATGAGCAGTTCTTC. Residues: CASNLRGNEQFF.

The rearrangement uses TRBV18 and TRBJ1-1, with D possibly TRBD1 on 6 matching bases. Germline CDR1 is KGHSH and CDR2 is LQKENI. Trimming cost V 2 bases and J 5 bases, with 9 bases left between them. The CDR3 sequence is 13 residues long. The CDR3 DNA is TGTGCCAGCTCACCAACCCAGGGGACTGAAGCTTTCTTT. It is translated as CASSPTQGTEAFF. The full variable domain, with the rest looked up from reference TRBV18 and TRBJ1-1, is NAGVMQNPRHLVRRRGQEARLRCSPMKGHSHVYWYRQLPEEGLKFMVYLQKENIIDESGMPKERFSAEFPKEGPSILRIQQVVRGDSAAYFCASSPTQGTEAFFGQGTRLTVV.

The chain employs TRBV5-1 and TRBJ2-5; 7 nucleotides line up with TRBD1. Germline V CDR1 and CDR2: SGHRS, YFSETQ. This CDR3 has 14 amino acids. J was trimmed by 1 base and V by 4 bases; bases with no gene match: 4. In DNA, the CDR3 is TGCGCCAGCAGCCCAGGGACAGTCCAAGAGACCCAGTACTTC. Translation: CASSPGTVQETQYF.

This chain joins TRBV13 and TRBJ2-1, with D hard to call. CDR3 size: 15 residues. The germline CDR1 and CDR2 sequences are PRHDT and FYEKMQ (reference sequence). V lost 4 bases and J lost 0, with 10 bases in between. The CDR3 DNA is TGTGCCAGCAGCTCCCGACTGTACTCCTACAATGAGCAGTTCTTC. The encoded protein is CASSSRLYSYNEQFF.